The 31 T cell receptor beta chains below were found in one sample sequenced in a study of T-cell memory formation after mild COVID-19. TCRdb used MiXCR to reprocess the 5' RACE reads, holding one entry per CDR3 protein. The data show fewer than 140,000 distinct CDR3 sequences, with 15% to 20% seen just once and 28% held by the top ten. Material: PBMCs or a T cell subset sorted from them (not recorded which). The source is an adult woman who had mild COVID-19 (a few samples of this study predate the infection). Cell type and time point are not known.

V is TRBV5-1 and J is TRBJ2-1; D possibly corresponds to TRBD2 (5 bases). The CDR3 runs to 15 residues. The germline gives CDR1 SGHRS, CDR2 YFSETQ. The V and J ends lost 0 bases and 2 bases respectively, with 9 bases between them. This chain's CDR3 is CASSLASGTYNEQFF. The CDR3 bases are TGCGCCAGCAGCTTGGCCAGCGGAACCTACAATGAGCAGTTCTTC.

This clonotype was detected a few times. The genes are TRBV4-2 and TRBJ2-7; unclear D gene. This CDR3 is 15 amino acids long. Germline V lookup: CDR1 LGHNA, CDR2 YNFKEQ. V was cut by 0 bases and J by 0 bases, with 9 bases left in between. CDR3 amino acids: CASSQDFKLSYEQYF. CDR3 nucleotides: TGTGCCAGCAGCCAAGATTTCAAGCTCTCCTACGAGCAGTACTTC.

This clonotype was seen more than once but under ten times. This rearrangement joins TRBV7-2 to TRBJ2-3; TRBD2 aligns across 7 bases. CDR3 length: 16 amino acids. Unmatched junction bases numbered 11, after V lost 4 bases and J lost 4 bases. Germline assignment: CDR1 SGHTA and CDR2 FQGNSA. The CDR3 DNA follows: TGTGCCAGCAGCTCCCAGACTAGCAGGTTCGCAGATACGCAGTATTTT. It yields the protein CASSSQTSRFADTQYF.

V and J are TRBV4-1 and TRBJ1-1, with D possibly TRBD1 on 6 matching bases. Germline V gene lookup returns CDR1 MGHRA and CDR2 YSYEKL. CDR3 length: 16 residues. V shed 1 base and J shed 1 base, with 13 bases lying between them. In nucleotides, the CDR3 is TGCGCCAGCAGCCAAGTCCCCGGGACACCGAACACTGAAGCTTTCTTT. Residues: CASSQVPGTPNTEAFF.

This clonotype was observed a few times. The gene calls are TRBV7-2 and TRBJ2-7; 9 bases map to TRBD2. Trimming cost V 1 base and J 3 bases; bases outside gene matches: 1. CDR3 length: 14 amino acids. In germline, CDR1 is SGHTA, CDR2 FQGNSA. The CDR3 spells CASSLGLADYEQYF. The CDR3 bases are TGTGCCAGCAGCTTAGGACTAGCGGACTACGAGCAGTACTTC.

A few counts support this clonotype. The chain uses TRBV6-5 and TRBJ2-6; 7 bases align to TRBD1. The J segment lost 4 bases and the V segment lost 5 bases, leaving 8 bases of the junction unmatched. The CDR3 spans 16 residues. Germline V lookup: CDR1 MNHEY, CDR2 SVGAGI. The CDR3 sequence: CASSKGQPPGANVLTF. The CDR3 bases are TGTGCCAGCAGTAAGGGACAGCCGCCAGGGGCCAACGTCCTGACTTTC.

This chain links TRBV12-3 or TRBV12-4 with TRBJ2-3; 7 bases map to TRBD1. The CDR3 consists of 17 residues. Unmatched junction bases numbered 14, after V lost 6 bases and J lost 2 bases. The CDR3 loop reads CASRPLPGTEPTDTQYF. CDR3 sequence (DNA): TGTGCCAGCAGACCCCTTCCCGGGACAGAACCCACAGATACGCAGTATTTT.

This clonotype was observed a few times. V usage is TRBV6-6 and J usage is TRBJ2-3, with 10 bases fitting TRBD2. V lost 5 bases, J lost 3 bases, and 14 bases stayed unmatched. The V gene's germline CDR1 is MNHNY and CDR2 SVGAGI (reference sequence). This CDR3 has 18 residues. The CDR3 reads CASSRRTLAGDLTDTQYF. CDR3 bases: TGTGCCAGCAGTCGAAGGACCCTAGCGGGAGATTTGACAGATACGCAGTATTTT.

At least ten counts were recorded for this clonotype. The V gene is TRBV7-9, the J gene TRBJ2-5; D uncertain. Trimming pared 4 bases from V and 5 bases from J, leaving 17 bases between. The length of the CDR3 is 15 residues. CDR1 is SEHNR and CDR2 is FQNEAQ in the germline V gene (reference sequence). The CDR3 nucleotides read TGTGCCAGCAGCTCGAGAGGTTACGAAGGGGAGACCCAGTACTTC. Its protein is CASSSRGYEGETQYF.

This clonotype was picked up many times. The V call is TRBV27, the J call TRBJ2-7, with 10 nucleotides matching TRBD1. The CDR3 has 13 residues. V was pared by 4 bases and J by 6 bases, with 3 bases of the junction left unmatched. Germline assignment: CDR1 MNHEY and CDR2 SMNVEV (reference sequence). CDR3 nucleotides: TGTGCCAGCAGTTGGACAGGGGGGAGCGAGCAGTACTTC. Protein product: CASSWTGGSEQYF.

This clonotype was seen only a few times. The rearrangement joins TRBV7-9 to TRBJ2-7; 8 bases are shared with TRBD1. The CDR3 extends over 12 amino acids. J was trimmed by 3 bases and V by 5 bases; bases with no gene match: 0. Germline V gene sequence: CDR1 SEHNR, CDR2 FQNEAQ (reference sequence). For the CDR3, the DNA is TGTGCCAGCAGCGGACAGGGCTACGAGCAGTACTTC. As protein: CASSGQGYEQYF.

There are a few counts of this clonotype. This rearrangement joins TRBV5-1 to TRBJ2-1, with D possibly being TRBD1 (5 bases). The germline V gene has CDR1 SGHRS and CDR2 YFSETQ. The V end lost 4 bases, the J end lost 0 bases, and 14 bases lay between the germline ends. The CDR3 has 16 residues. The chain's CDR3 is CASSEATVFSYNEQFF. DNA for the CDR3: TGCGCCAGCAGCGAGGCGACAGTGTTCTCCTACAATGAGCAGTTCTTC.

This clonotype was picked up a small number of times. J is TRBJ2-1 and V is TRBV5-1; D is unresolved. This CDR3 is built from 13 residues. CDR1 and CDR2 (germline): SGHRS, YFSETQ. Trimming pared 6 bases from V and 10 bases from J, leaving 17 bases between. CDR3 sequence: CASTPEGQKEQFF. CDR3 coding DNA: TGCGCCAGCACCCCGGAAGGGCAGAAAGAGCAGTTCTTC.

The table lists this clonotype with many counts. The V gene is TRBV12-3 or TRBV12-4, the J gene TRBJ2-5; 8 nucleotides agree with TRBD1. The trim removed 2 bases at V and 5 bases at J, leaving 4 bases unmatched. The CDR3 length is 14 residues. The CDR3 spells CASSLSGGLETQYF. The DNA for the CDR3 is TGTGCCAGCAGTTTATCAGGGGGCCTGGAGACCCAGTACTTC.

J is TRBJ1-1 and V is TRBV5-1; D unclear. V dropped 0 bases and J dropped 5 bases, with 11 bases sitting between them. The CDR3 is 14 amino acids. Germline CDR1 reads SGHRS; CDR2 reads YFSETQ. Written as DNA, the CDR3 is TGCGCCAGCAGCTTGGCTCGTGGGCGAACTGAAGCTTTCTTT. Translated: CASSLARGRTEAFF.

CDR3 residues: CASSRGGPQPQHF. The CDR3 bases are TGTGCCAGCAGCAGGGGGGGCCCCCAGCCCCAGCATTTT. The gene calls are TRBV9 and TRBJ1-5; tentative D call: TRBD1 (6 bases). The CDR3 covers 13 residues. From germline, CDR1 is SGDLS and CDR2 YYNGEE. V lost 4 bases and J 7 bases, leaving 12 bases between the germline ends.

V gene TRBV7-8 combines with J gene TRBJ2-5; D may be TRBD2 (6 bases). Germline loops: CDR1 SGHVS, CDR2 FQNEAQ. Trimming left V 1 base short and J 1 base short, with 10 bases between. This CDR3 region has 15 residues. The CDR3 loop is CASSLDRDSQETQYF. CDR3 coding DNA: TGTGCCAGCAGCTTAGACCGGGACTCCCAAGAGACCCAGTACTTC.

This clonotype was seen a handful of times. This rearrangement joins TRBV2 to TRBJ2-6, with a possible D match to TRBD1 (5 bases). This CDR3 contains 14 residues. V lost 3 bases and J 16 bases, leaving 19 bases between the germline ends. The V gene's germline CDR1 is SNHLY and CDR2 FYNNEI. In DNA form, the CDR3 reads TGTGCCAGCAGTGAGAGGTGGACACTTTACGGTCTGACTTTC. It encodes CASSERWTLYGLTF.

V usage is TRBV10-3 and J usage is TRBJ2-3, with TRBD2 matching 12 bases. Looked up from germline, CDR1 is ENHRY and CDR2 is SYGVKD. The CDR3 contains 17 residues. Trimming took 0 bases from V and 4 from J; bases not matched to a gene: 5. The CDR3 sequence is CAISESRLAGEADTQYF. CDR3 coding DNA: TGTGCCATCAGTGAGTCTCGACTAGCGGGAGAAGCAGATACGCAGTATTTT.

The V gene is TRBV23-1, the J gene TRBJ1-5; D is uncertain. TRBV23-1 is classed as an ORF, of uncertain function. V was clipped by 4 bases and J by 0 bases, with 10 bases between them. This CDR3 has 15 residues. The CDR3 DNA sequence: TGCGCCAGCAGTCGGGAGGAGTATAGCAATCAGCCCCAGCATTTT. It is translated as CASSREEYSNQPQHF.

The rearrangement joins TRBV5-1 to TRBJ2-3; 7 bases line up with TRBD2. Trimming took 2 bases from V and 4 from J; bases not matched to a gene: 7. CDR1 is SGHRS, CDR2 YFSETQ, per germline. This CDR3 is 15 amino acids long. The CDR3 loop is CASSLTGEGPDTQYF. DNA for the CDR3: TGCGCCAGCAGCTTAACCGGGGAGGGCCCAGATACGCAGTATTTT.

This clonotype was detected only a few times. The chain couples TRBV6-2 or TRBV6-3 to TRBJ2-7, with D hard to call. V was cut by 0 bases and J by 7 bases, with 10 bases left in between. The CDR3 extends over 13 amino acids. Germline V gene lookup returns CDR1 MNHEY and CDR2 SVGEGT. CDR3 in DNA: TGTGCCAGCAGTTACTCTCTCGCAGTTGAGCAGTACTTC. Its protein is CASSYSLAVEQYF.

The chain carries TRBV9 and TRBJ2-1; D possibly corresponds to TRBD1 (6 bases). The CDR3 sequence is 15 residues long. In germline, CDR1 is SGDLS, CDR2 YYNGEE. V was trimmed by 0 bases and J by 8 bases, leaving 15 bases between them. As DNA, the CDR3 is TGTGCCAGCAGCGTAGAACAGGGAAAATTTTATGAGCAGTTCTTC. It yields the protein CASSVEQGKFYEQFF.

The chain links TRBV12-3 or TRBV12-4 to TRBJ1-2, with TRBD1 as a possible D gene (5 bases). This CDR3 is built from 16 residues. V was shortened by 5 bases and J by 4 bases, with 20 bases between the two germline ends. CDR3 amino acids: CASSIGRGTSGYGYTF. The CDR3, as DNA: TGTGCCAGCAGTATCGGACGGGGCACCTCCGGCTATGGCTACACCTTC.

The chain couples TRBV3-1 to TRBJ2-3; D might be TRBD2 (6 bases). The germline CDR1 and CDR2 sequences are LGHDT and YNNKEL (reference sequence). Trimming removed 4 bases at V and 3 bases at J, with 17 bases between. The CDR3 length is 16 residues. The CDR3 spells CASSPPWGDWTDTQYF. CDR3 coding DNA: TGTGCCAGCAGCCCGCCTTGGGGGGATTGGACAGATACGCAGTATTTT.

V usage is TRBV20-1 and J usage is TRBJ1-2; 7 nucleotides line up with TRBD1. There are 13 residues in the CDR3. J lost 5 bases, V lost 7 bases, and 10 bases had no gene match. Germline V gene lookup returns CDR1 DFQATT and CDR2 SNEGSKA (reference sequence). In DNA, the CDR3 is TGCAGTGTGTACACGGGACAGATTTATGGCTACACCTTC. This translates into CSVYTGQIYGYTF.

The J gene is TRBJ2-5, the V gene TRBV4-2; tentatively, D is TRBD2 (7 bases). The V and J ends lost 1 base and 4 bases respectively, with 16 bases between them. The germline CDR1 and CDR2 sequences are LGHNA and YNFKEQ. This CDR3 has 16 amino acids. CDR3 nucleotides: TGTGCCAGCAGCCAAGTTGACAAGGGGGGGGGAGAGACCCAGTACTTC. It codes for CASSQVDKGGGETQYF.

This clonotype was observed a handful of times. V gene TRBV19 combines with J gene TRBJ1-1; the D gene is possibly TRBD1 (5 bases). CDR3 length: 14 amino acids. CDR1 LNHDA and CDR2 SQIVND come from the germline V gene (reference sequence). V was trimmed by 7 bases and J by 5 bases, leaving 17 bases between them. CDR3 bases: TGTGCCAGTACCATATCGGGGGAGGGAACTGAAGCTTTCTTT. This gives the protein CASTISGEGTEAFF.

The chain carries TRBV7-9 and TRBJ2-3; 7 bases map to TRBD1. Trimming removed 1 base from V and 3 bases from J; junction bases left unmatched: 4. In germline, CDR1 is SEHNR, CDR2 FQNEAQ (reference sequence). This CDR3 spans 15 amino acids. DNA for the CDR3: TGTGCCAGCAGCTTAGGTGGCAGGGGGACAGATACGCAGTATTTT. It yields the protein CASSLGGRGTDTQYF.

The chain's CDR3 is CSVEESGRAYNEQFF. DNA of the CDR3: TGCAGCGTTGAGGAGAGCGGGAGAGCATACAATGAGCAGTTCTTC. The rearrangement links TRBV29-1 to TRBJ2-1; the match to TRBD2 covers 8 bases. CDR3 size: 15 residues. Germline V CDR1 and CDR2: SQVTM, ANQGSEA. Trimming took 3 bases from V and 4 from J; bases not matched to a gene: 8.

This clonotype has more than one count but fewer than ten. This chain links TRBV20-1 with TRBJ1-5; no clear D gene. Germline V gives CDR1 DFQATT, CDR2 SNEGSKA (reference sequence). The V gene lost 3 bases and the J gene lost 1 base, with 10 bases spanning the gap. The CDR3 runs to 14 residues. CDR3 sequence reads: CSASSGGSNQPQHF. CDR3 DNA: TGCAGTGCTAGTAGTGGTGGCAGCAATCAGCCCCAGCATTTT.